The next 15 T cell receptor beta chains were all read from a single sample in a study of T-cell reconstitution after alpha-beta-depleted transplantation in children (dated by TCRdb to 2016 to 2017). The library was obtained by PCR. The sequencer was an Illumina HiSeq 2500. TCR libraries were prepared with molecular barcoding, using unique molecular identifiers to normalize TCRbeta repertoire quantification. TCRdb cleaned the public reads at Q25 with fastp, built clones with MiXCR and kept in-frame beta chains. Identical CDR3 proteins give one entry, which carries the most common genes and DNA. In this sample the table shows about 980,000 distinct CDR3 sequences, 25% to 30% of which occur a single time. Of the sample, roughly 30% is held by the ten largest clones. Per the publication, the treatment or condition label means: allogeneic hematopoietic cell transplantation with graft depleted of TCRalphabeta T cells and CD19 B cells.

The sequenced sample was PBMCs, mostly from graft donor cells, obtained 360 days after TCRalphabeta/CD19-depleted stem cell transplant. These receptor sequences come from a boy less than two years old who had a stem cell transplant for SCID, so the T cells may come from the graft donor.

The chain's CDR3 is CAISVKGYEQYF. The CDR3 DNA is TGTGCCATCAGTGTAAAAGGGTACGAGCAGTACTTC. The chain is built from TRBV10-3 and TRBJ2-7; D remains unclear. Trimming pared 4 bases from V and 4 bases from J, leaving 8 bases between. The CDR3 loop spans 12 amino acids. Germline values: CDR1 ENHRY, CDR2 SYGVKD.

This clonotype has just a few counts. The V and J genes are TRBV5-1 and TRBJ1-2, with TRBD1 identical over 8 bases. CDR3 size: 15 residues. CDR1 is SGHRS, CDR2 YFSETQ, per germline. V shed 7 bases and J 0 bases; nucleotides not matched to a gene: 8. The CDR3 DNA is TGCGCCAGCGGGACAGGAGGGACAGCTAACTATGGCTACACCTTC. This sequence encodes CASGTGGTANYGYTF. The full variable domain, its missing parts supplied by reference TRBV5-1 and TRBJ1-2, is KAGVTQTPRYLIKTRGQQVTLSCSPISGHRSVSWYQQTPGQGLQFLFEYFSETQRNKGNFPGRFSGRQFSNSRSEMNVSTLELGDSALYLCASGTGGTANYGYTFGSGTRLTVV.

CDR3 residues: CSVIGGRLIYEQYF. In nucleotides, the CDR3 is TGCAGCGTTATTGGGGGGCGCTTGATCTACGAGCAGTACTTC. V and J are TRBV29-1 and TRBJ2-7; D is tentatively TRBD1 or TRBD2 (6 bases each). Trimming left V 5 bases short and J 3 bases short, with 17 bases between. This CDR3 is 14 amino acids long. Germline V CDR1 and CDR2: SQVTM, ANQGSEA.

This clonotype was seen once. This chain connects TRBV12-3 or TRBV12-4 to TRBJ1-5; D gene uncertain. V shed 1 base and J shed 7 bases, with 5 bases lying between them. The CDR3 consists of 12 residues. Here the CDR3 reads CASSLDPQPQHF. CDR3 coding DNA: TGTGCCAGCAGTTTAGACCCCCAGCCCCAGCATTTT.

The chain recombines TRBV10-3 with TRBJ2-7; 7 bases align to TRBD1. V was clipped by 8 bases and J by 2 bases; unmatched bases: 12. Germline loops: CDR1 ENHRY, CDR2 SYGVKD. This CDR3 is 15 amino acids long. The CDR3 loop reads CAIAETDRPAYEQYF. The CDR3 nucleotides read TGTGCCATCGCCGAAACGGACAGGCCGGCCTACGAGCAGTACTTC.

This clonotype came up a few times. The CDR3 sequence: CASSLTPGGESEKLFF. The CDR3 DNA reads TGTGCCAGCAGTTTAACTCCGGGGGGAGAAAGTGAAAAACTGTTTTTT. The rearrangement uses TRBV6-5 and TRBJ1-4; tentatively, D is TRBD1 (5 bases). The V gene's germline CDR1 is MNHEY and CDR2 SVGAGI. Deletions cut 4 bases from V and 7 bases from J, with 19 bases between. This CDR3 contains 16 residues.

This clonotype has a handful of counts. The chain couples TRBV19 to TRBJ2-7, with D unresolved. Trimming stripped 2 bases from V and 1 base from J, with 12 bases between. CDR3 length equals 15 residues. Per the germline V gene, CDR1 is LNHDA and CDR2 is SQIVND (reference sequence). Written as DNA, the CDR3 is TGTGCCAGTAGTATACAACACCACACTTCCTACGAGCAGTACTTC. Translated: CASSIQHHTSYEQYF.

V and J are TRBV28 and TRBJ2-5, with TRBD1 as a possible D gene (6 bases). The CDR3 covers 14 residues. Germline V gene lookup returns CDR1 MDHEN and CDR2 SYDVKM. Trimming took off 6 bases at V and 1 base at J, with 12 bases between the two ends. This CDR3 reads CASSHDRPQETQYF. The CDR3, as DNA: TGTGCCAGCAGCCATGACAGGCCCCAAGAGACCCAGTACTTC. The full variable domain, rest sourced from reference TRBV28 and TRBJ2-5, is DVKVTQSSRYLVKRTGEKVFLECVQDMDHENMFWYRQDPGLGLRLIYFSYDVKMKEKGDIPEGYSVSREKKERFSLILESASTNQTSMYLCASSHDRPQETQYFGPGTRLLVL.

This clonotype appeared a few times. The rearrangement links TRBV7-2 to TRBJ2-7; weak D call: TRBD2 (5 bases). The V and J ends lost 3 bases and 0 bases respectively, with 18 bases between them. CDR3 length: 17 residues. Germline loops: CDR1 SGHTA, CDR2 FQGNSA. This CDR3 is CASSFTPWTGSSYEQYF. Written as DNA, the CDR3 is TGTGCCAGCAGCTTTACACCTTGGACGGGGAGCTCCTACGAGCAGTACTTC.

The chain employs TRBV4-1 and TRBJ2-3; a possible D gene is TRBD2 (7 bases). The V gene lost 5 bases and the J gene lost 3 bases, with 15 bases spanning the gap. Germline V CDR1 and CDR2: MGHRA, YSYEKL. The CDR3 extends over 15 amino acids. The CDR3 DNA reads TGCGCCAGCAGCTATACGGGGGGCCCTACAGATACGCAGTATTTT. It codes for CASSYTGGPTDTQYF.

The chain uses TRBV6-6 and TRBJ2-1; 10 nucleotides agree with TRBD2. The CDR3 consists of 13 residues. Germline CDR1 is MNHNY and CDR2 is SVGAGI (reference sequence). V shed 5 bases and J 12 bases; nucleotides not matched to a gene: 7. The CDR3 sequence is CASSPTSGWGQFF. CDR3 in DNA: TGTGCCAGCAGTCCGACTAGCGGGTGGGGGCAGTTCTTC.

The chain joins TRBV12-3 or TRBV12-4 to TRBJ1-5; D not certain. The CDR3 spans 16 residues. Trimming removed 2 bases from V and 1 base from J, with 12 bases in between. This CDR3 is CASSLSGISSNQPQHF. CDR3 nucleotide sequence: TGTGCCAGCAGTTTAAGTGGGATTTCCAGCAATCAGCCCCAGCATTTT.

This chain connects TRBV20-1 to TRBJ2-3; TRBD1 matches 10 bases. The CDR3 is 13 amino acids. The ends lost 6 bases at V and 7 bases at J; junction bases unmatched: 7. CDR1 is DFQATT and CDR2 is SNEGSKA in the germline V gene (reference sequence). The CDR3 DNA reads TGCAGTGCCCGGACAGGGGGGGGTTATACGCAGTATTTT. The encoded protein is CSARTGGGYTQYF.

In this sample, this clonotype turned up a few times. J is TRBJ2-3 and V is TRBV27, with TRBD1 matching 9 bases. Germline CDR1 MNHEY, CDR2 SMNVEV (reference sequence). There are 15 residues in the CDR3. J gave up 4 bases and V 5 bases, and 7 bases lay outside the gene matches. In nucleotides, the CDR3 is TGTGCCAGCAGTGCCGGGACAGGGTACGCAGATACGCAGTATTTT. The encoded protein is CASSAGTGYADTQYF.

This chain uses TRBV9 with TRBJ2-3, with no clear D. The CDR3 has 15 amino acids. The ends were cut back, 0 bases at V and 0 bases at J, with 8 bases in the middle. The germline V gene has CDR1 SGDLS and CDR2 YYNGEE. CDR3 sequence: CASSVGTASTDTQYF. CDR3 bases: TGTGCCAGCAGCGTAGGCACAGCTAGCACAGATACGCAGTATTTT.